Below, 16 T cell receptor beta chains from the same sample are listed, as sequenced in a study of blood T cell repertoires in COVID-19. Clones were read by immunoSEQ multiplex PCR, and TCRdb kept only the in-frame ones, dropping some. The sample holds about 180,000 clones, roughly 90% seen once. Sequenced input: PBMCs or T cells enriched from blood (not recorded which). The receptors stem from a woman aged 50 to 60 who had recovered from COVID-19.

The V call is TRBV6-6, the J call TRBJ1-2; the match to TRBD1 covers 7 bases. Trimming took 5 bases from V and 8 from J; bases not matched to a gene: 5. The germline CDR1 and CDR2 sequences are MNHNY and SVGAGI (reference sequence). The CDR3 spans 12 residues. The CDR3 DNA follows: TGTGCCAGCAGTCTGACAGGGTCCGGCTACACCTTC. Its translation: CASSLTGSGYTF.

V and J are TRBV5-1 and TRBJ2-1, with 7 bases matching TRBD1. The CDR3 covers 15 residues. The germline V gene has CDR1 SGHRS and CDR2 YFSETQ. The V segment lost 0 bases and the J segment 4 bases; nucleotides outside the gene matches: 4. Here the CDR3 reads CASSLAGTDYNEQFF. As DNA, the CDR3 is TGCGCCAGCAGCTTGGCCGGGACAGATTACAATGAGCAGTTCTTC.

The V gene is TRBV24-1, the J gene TRBJ2-7, with 7 bases matching TRBD1. This CDR3 is built from 15 residues. From germline, CDR1 is KGHDR and CDR2 SFDVKD. The V and J ends lost 4 bases and 2 bases, in that order; junction bases with no gene match: 7. CDR3 region: CATSDSGTDPYEQYF. As DNA, the CDR3 is TGTGCCACCAGTGACTCCGGGACAGATCCCTACGAGCAGTACTTC.

The V and J genes are TRBV18 and TRBJ2-3; TRBD1 aligns across 8 bases. Looked up from germline, CDR1 is KGHSH and CDR2 is LQKENI. With V trimmed by 4 bases and J by 4 bases, 7 bases remained unmatched. The CDR3 covers 15 residues. The CDR3: CASSQQTGAPDTQYF. The CDR3 coding sequence is TGTGCCAGCTCACAACAGACAGGGGCCCCAGATACGCAGTATTTT.

The J gene is TRBJ1-2, the V gene TRBV5-1; the D gene is possibly TRBD1 (6 bases). V was cut by 3 bases and J by 3 bases, with 9 bases left in between. Per the germline V gene, CDR1 is SGHRS and CDR2 is YFSETQ. CDR3 size: 13 residues. The CDR3, as DNA: TGCGCCAGCAGCTCCGGGACACACTATGGCTACACCTTC. Its translation is CASSSGTHYGYTF.

The CDR3 here is CASSRRSPGLAGPSSYNEQFF. CDR3 sequence (DNA): TGTGCCAGCAGCCGGCGATCCCCGGGACTAGCGGGACCGAGCTCCTACAATGAGCAGTTCTTC. The genes are TRBV3-1 (or the pseudogene TRBV3-2) and TRBJ2-1; 13 positions match TRBD2. Germline assignment: CDR1 LGHDT and CDR2 YNNKEL (reference sequence). Trimming cost V 4 bases and J 0 bases; bases outside gene matches: 15. The CDR3 runs 21 residues.

The genes are TRBV9 and TRBJ2-1; 9 nucleotides match TRBD2. The trim removed 3 bases at V and 6 bases at J, leaving 7 bases unmatched. CDR3 length: 15 amino acids. From germline, CDR1 is SGDLS and CDR2 YYNGEE. CDR3 in amino acids: CASSETSGPGNEQFF. The CDR3, as DNA: TGTGCCAGCAGCGAGACTAGCGGACCCGGCAATGAGCAGTTCTTC.

The gene calls are TRBV28 and TRBJ1-3; D remains unclear. Per germline, CDR1 MDHEN and CDR2 SYDVKM. This CDR3 spans 14 amino acids. Trimming stripped 10 bases from V and 0 bases from J, with 13 bases between. The CDR3 DNA reads as TGTGCCACTCCTCCCCCTCGCTCTGGAAACACCATATATTTT. It yields the protein CATPPPRSGNTIYF.

V and J are TRBV29-1 and TRBJ2-1, with D possibly being TRBD2 (5 bases). The CDR3 sequence is 16 residues long. Germline lookup yields CDR1 SQVTM and CDR2 ANQGSEA. The V end was cut by 5 bases, the J end by 5 bases, with 22 bases between. The CDR3 is CSVPSWGGRRDNEQFF. CDR3 coding DNA: TGCAGCGTTCCCTCCTGGGGTGGGCGGCGGGACAATGAGCAGTTCTTC.

The gene calls are TRBV3-1 (or the pseudogene TRBV3-2) and TRBJ1-5; possible D gene TRBD1, 5 bases. The germline CDR1 and CDR2 sequences are LGHDT and YNNKEL (reference sequence). The V end lost 4 bases, the J end lost 2 bases, and 9 bases lay between the germline ends. This CDR3 is built from 14 residues. CDR3 in DNA: TGTGCCAGCAGCCGTCAGGGTGGCAATCAGCCCCAGCATTTT. Residues: CASSRQGGNQPQHF.

The rearrangement links TRBV6-5 to TRBJ1-2; TRBD1 might be the D (5 bases). In germline, CDR1 is MNHEY, CDR2 SVGAGI. Between the trimmed V and J ends, which lost 8 bases and 4 bases, there was a span of 14 bases. There are 13 residues in the CDR3. The CDR3 protein is CASRRGVGYGYTF. CDR3 nucleotide sequence: TGTGCCAGCCGTCGGGGGGTCGGCTATGGCTACACCTTC.

The rearrangement joins TRBV18 to TRBJ2-2, with 8 bases that match TRBD1. With V trimmed by 3 bases and J by 2 bases, 5 bases remained unmatched. Germline-derived CDR1 and CDR2 are KGHSH and LQKENI. CDR3 size: 16 residues. CDR3 nucleotides: TGTGCCAGCTCACCCCAAGGGACAGGAAACACCGGGGAGCTGTTTTTT. This codes for CASSPQGTGNTGELFF.

This clone was counted once. V is TRBV4-1 and J is TRBJ1-2; D unresolved. There are 14 residues in the CDR3. V lost 3 bases to trimming and J lost 13 bases, with 21 bases between them. Germline CDR1 reads MGHRA; CDR2 reads YSYEKL. The CDR3 DNA follows: TGCGCCAGCAGCCAGGTGGGCGGACTTCTTGGAGGCACCTTC. As protein: CASSQVGGLLGGTF.

The chain joins TRBV7-8 to TRBJ2-7; TRBD2 aligns across 10 bases. CDR3 length: 14 residues. J lost 2 bases, V lost 5 bases, and 3 bases had no gene match. Germline V gives CDR1 SGHVS, CDR2 FQNEAQ. The CDR3 bases are TGTGCCAGCAGCCCAGGACTAGCGGCCTACGAGCAGTACTTC. Translated, it gives CASSPGLAAYEQYF. The full variable domain, its missing parts supplied by reference TRBV7-8 and TRBJ2-7, is GAGVSQSPRYKVAKRGQDVALRCDPISGHVSLFWYQQALGQGPEFLTYFQNEAQLDKSGLPSDRFFAERPEGSVSTLKIQRTQQEDSAVYLCASSPGLAAYEQYFGPGTRLTVT.

In this sample, this clone turned up a few times. This chain connects TRBV5-1 to TRBJ1-3, with 7 bases aligning to TRBD1. The CDR3 runs to 15 residues. The germline gives CDR1 SGHRS, CDR2 YFSETQ. The V gene end was trimmed by 1 base and the J gene end by 4 bases; junction bases not matched to a gene: 5. CDR3 sequence reads: CASSLTGTEGNTIYF. For the CDR3, the DNA is TGCGCCAGCAGCTTGACAGGGACAGAAGGAAACACCATATATTTT.

The rearrangement joins TRBV28 to TRBJ2-5, with D perhaps matching TRBD1 (5 bases). V was cut by 5 bases and J by 0 bases, with 7 bases left in between. CDR1 is MDHEN and CDR2 is SYDVKM in the germline V gene. This CDR3 is 13 amino acids long. The chain's CDR3 is CASSNRNQETQYF. The CDR3 DNA follows: TGTGCCAGCAGTAACAGGAACCAAGAGACCCAGTACTTC.